The 5 T cell receptor beta chains below all came from one sample that was sequenced in a study of T cell repertoires in cytomegalovirus infection. Their cognate antigens are unknown. TCRdb reprocessed the reads via MiXCR and lists one record per CDR3 protein. The table lists 570,000 or so distinct CDR3 sequences, approximately 40% of them singletons. The starting material was cultured PBMCs, obtained from culture after CMV antigen stimulation. These receptors all come from a human donor in good health (CMV status not recorded). Some clones in this sample may be carry-over from other donors' samples.

This clonotype was counted between two and nine times. Mismatch with germline at one junction end may stem from a read error. The chain uses TRBV6-4 and TRBJ2-1, with D unresolved. The CDR3 runs 9 residues. Germline CDR1 is MRHNA and CDR2 is SNTAGT. The CDR3 is CASSPGLLF. CDR3 coding DNA: TGTGCCAGCAGCCCCGGGCTACTCTTC.

This rearrangement joins TRBV10-3 to TRBJ2-7; tentatively, D is TRBD2 (7 bases). Germline lookup yields CDR1 ENHRY and CDR2 SYGVKD. V was clipped by 6 bases and J by 7 bases, with 28 bases between them. The CDR3 is 17 residues long. The CDR3 spells CAISAGEGKRESEEQYF. CDR3 DNA: TGTGCCATCAGCGCAGGGGAAGGAAAGCGGGAAAGTGAGGAGCAGTACTTC.

V usage is TRBV2 and J usage is TRBJ2-7, with 11 positions matching TRBD1. The CDR3 consists of 15 residues. Per germline, CDR1 SNHLY and CDR2 FYNNEI. With 7 bases clipped from V and 7 bases from J, the junction kept 12 bases outside the gene matches. The CDR3 is CASTRLGQGAWEQYF. CDR3 nucleotide sequence: TGTGCCAGCACACGTTTAGGACAGGGGGCGTGGGAGCAGTACTTC.

The chain recombines TRBV12-3 or TRBV12-4 with TRBJ2-4, with TRBD1 matching 9 bases. Trimming took 4 bases from V and 1 from J; bases not matched to a gene: 8. The CDR3 covers 17 residues. The CDR3 here is CASSSPGQGYAKNIQYF. As DNA, the CDR3 is TGTGCCAGCAGTTCCCCGGGACAGGGATATGCCAAAAACATTCAGTACTTC.

The CDR3 region is CASSPGVGGAPATEAFF. CDR3 DNA sequence: TGCGCCAGCAGCCCCGGGGTGGGGGGGGCCCCGGCCACTGAAGCTTTCTTT. The chain has TRBV5-1 and TRBJ1-1, with D perhaps matching TRBD1 (6 bases). Trimming pared 4 bases from V and 4 bases from J, leaving 23 bases between. The CDR3 consists of 17 residues. From germline, CDR1 is SGHRS and CDR2 YFSETQ.